A single sample is the source of the 28 T cell receptor beta chains below, sequenced in a study of blood T cell repertoires in COVID-19. The repertoire was sequenced with immunoSEQ multiplex PCR; TCRdb's copy has only in-frame clones and lacks some. Among some 130,000 clones listed, around four fifths were seen once. The sequencing input was peripheral blood. The receptors come from a man between 60 and 70 years old who had recovered from COVID-19.

This clone was observed once. The chain combines TRBV5-6 with TRBJ1-6, with D tentatively TRBD1 (5 bases). This CDR3 contains 15 residues. Trimming shortened V by 1 base and J by 7 bases, and 12 bases separated the two germline ends. Germline loops: CDR1 SGHDT, CDR2 YYEEEE. CDR3 loop: CASSLNPRGNSPLHF. CDR3 DNA: TGTGCCAGCAGCTTGAACCCTCGGGGGAATTCACCCCTCCACTTT.

The V and J genes are TRBV5-1 and TRBJ1-1; 10 bases line up with TRBD1. Germline V gene data show CDR1 as SGHRS and CDR2 as YFSETQ. The CDR3 runs 16 residues. V was clipped by 0 bases and J by 1 base; unmatched bases: 3. The DNA for the CDR3 is TGCGCCAGCAGCTTGGATCGGACAGGGGGGAACACTGAAGCTTTCTTT. Amino acids: CASSLDRTGGNTEAFF. The whole variable domain, remainder taken from reference TRBV5-1 and TRBJ1-1, is KAGVTQTPRYLIKTRGQQVTLSCSPISGHRSVSWYQQTPGQGLQFLFEYFSETQRNKGNFPGRFSGRQFSNSRSEMNVSTLELGDSALYLCASSLDRTGGNTEAFFGQGTRLTVV.

This chain links TRBV19 with TRBJ1-1, with D perhaps matching TRBD1 (5 bases). The germline gives CDR1 LNHDA, CDR2 SQIVND (reference sequence). V was cut by 3 bases and J by 6 bases, with 14 bases left in between. There are 14 residues in the CDR3. The CDR3 protein is CASSMGVRRAEAFF. The DNA of the CDR3 is TGTGCCAGTAGTATGGGGGTTCGGAGGGCTGAAGCTTTCTTT.

This clone was detected a few times. The J gene is TRBJ1-4, the V gene TRBV6-1; D gene uncertain. V was clipped by 3 bases and J by 0 bases, with 14 bases between them. CDR1 and CDR2 (germline): MNHNS, SASEGT. CDR3 length: 17 amino acids. CDR3 bases: TGTGCCAGCAGTGACGGGGTGACCGCCACAACTAATGAAAAACTGTTTTTT. This translates into CASSDGVTATTNEKLFF.

The J gene is TRBJ1-1, the V gene TRBV12-3 or TRBV12-4; tentative D call: TRBD1 (5 bases). V lost 7 bases and J lost 8, with 17 bases in between. The CDR3 has 13 amino acids. CDR3 nucleotides: TGTGCCAGCACCTCGACAGAGATTACCGAAGCTTTCTTT. Its translation: CASTSTEITEAFF.

This chain links TRBV5-5 with TRBJ2-7; TRBD1 matches at 8 bases. The CDR3 covers 15 residues. Germline CDR1 is SGHKS and CDR2 is YYEKEE (reference sequence). Unmatched junction bases numbered 5, after V lost 0 bases and J lost 3 bases. Here the CDR3 reads CASSLEDRVNYEQYF. DNA for the CDR3: TGTGCCAGCAGCTTGGAGGACAGGGTGAACTACGAGCAGTACTTC. Full variable domain (outside the CDR3, taken from reference TRBV5-5 and TRBJ2-7): DAGVTQSPTHLIKTRGQQVTLRCSPISGHKSVSWYQQVLGQGPQFIFQYYEKEERGRGNFPDRFSARQFPNYSSELNVNALLLGDSALYLCASSLEDRVNYEQYFGPGTRLTVT.

The chain is built from TRBV19 and TRBJ1-1; D might be TRBD1 (5 bases). V was pared by 9 bases and J by 0 bases, with 23 bases between. CDR1 LNHDA and CDR2 SQIVND come from the germline V gene (reference sequence). The CDR3 loop spans 17 amino acids. The CDR3 DNA reads TGTGCCAGCACCGGGGGGGGGTTTGTGGAAGTGAACACTGAAGCTTTCTTT. Protein sequence: CASTGGGFVEVNTEAFF.

This clone was observed many times. The rearrangement links TRBV24-1 to TRBJ2-2; perhaps TRBD2 as D (6 bases). The germline gives CDR1 KGHDR, CDR2 SFDVKD. Trimming took 3 bases from V and 5 from J, leaving 15 bases between them. CDR3 size: 16 residues. CDR3 nucleotide sequence: TGTGCCACCAGTGATGGGTATGGGACTTCGACCGGGGAGCTGTTTTTT. It specifies CATSDGYGTSTGELFF.

The chain combines TRBV7-2 with TRBJ1-1; possible D gene TRBD1, 5 bases. The CDR3 is 14 residues long. V dropped 3 bases and J dropped 1 base, with 9 bases sitting between them. Germline-derived CDR1 and CDR2 are SGHTA and FQGNSA. The CDR3 DNA reads TGTGCCAGCAGCTTCAGGGTTGGGAACACTGAAGCTTTCTTT. Translation gives CASSFRVGNTEAFF.

This sequence joins TRBV7-9 and TRBJ1-1, with D possibly matching TRBD1 (5 bases). Trimming cost V 4 bases and J 1 base, with 13 bases left between them. Looked up from germline, CDR1 is SEHNR and CDR2 is FQNEAQ (reference sequence). CDR3 length: 15 residues. This CDR3 is CASSYSGNPNTEAFF. The CDR3 nucleotides read TGTGCCAGCAGCTATTCAGGGAACCCGAACACTGAAGCTTTCTTT.

The chain uses TRBV4-3 and TRBJ2-5, with 8 bases identical to TRBD2. The CDR3 loop spans 14 amino acids. Germline CDR1 reads LGHNA; CDR2 reads YSLEER. The V and J ends lost 8 bases and 4 bases, in that order; junction bases with no gene match: 9. The chain's CDR3 is CASASGLAGETQYF. CDR3 bases: TGCGCCAGCGCGTCGGGGCTAGCGGGAGAGACCCAGTACTTC.

This chain links TRBV2 with TRBJ1-1, with D unresolved. The CDR3 consists of 14 residues. Germline CDR1 reads SNHLY; CDR2 reads FYNNEI. Trimming cost V 5 bases and J 3 bases, with 13 bases left between them. CDR3 amino acids: CASSTHGRDTEAFF. The CDR3 DNA reads TGTGCCAGCAGTACCCACGGGAGGGACACTGAAGCTTTCTTT.

The chain couples TRBV29-1 to TRBJ2-2; 9 bases agree with TRBD2. Trimming took 6 bases from V and 3 from J; bases not matched to a gene: 11. This CDR3 is built from 16 residues. Germline lookup yields CDR1 SQVTM and CDR2 ANQGSEA. Here the CDR3 reads CSVRERLAADTGELFF. In DNA, the CDR3 is TGCAGCGTGAGGGAAAGACTAGCGGCGGACACCGGGGAGCTGTTTTTT.

Regarding this clone: This CDR3 is also generated by other DNA sequences in the sample. This sequence joins TRBV6-5 and TRBJ1-6, with D possibly TRBD1 on 6 matching bases. CDR1 and CDR2 (germline): MNHEY, SVGAGI. The CDR3 spans 14 residues. The germline V and J ends were trimmed by 2 bases and 6 bases, with 8 bases remaining between them. Here the CDR3 reads CASSYGQTNSPLHF. The CDR3 DNA follows: TGTGCCAGCAGTTACGGACAGACTAATTCACCCCTCCACTTT.

CDR3 sequence (DNA): TGTGCCAGCAGCCTAACTACATACAGGGAAGATGGCTACACCTTC. Translation: CASSLTTYREDGYTF. The chain links TRBV7-9 to TRBJ1-2; tentatively, D is TRBD1 (6 bases). Germline CDR1 SEHNR, CDR2 FQNEAQ (reference sequence). V lost 5 bases and J lost 6, with 19 bases in between. CDR3 size: 15 residues.

The chain carries TRBV19 and TRBJ1-4, with 7 nucleotides matching TRBD1. J was trimmed by 7 bases and V by 5 bases; bases with no gene match: 7. The CDR3 totals 14 residues. Germline assignment: CDR1 LNHDA and CDR2 SQIVND (reference sequence). The CDR3 nucleotides read TGTGCCAGTAGTCTCACAGGGGCGGCTGAAAAACTGTTTTTT. Translated, it gives CASSLTGAAEKLFF.

This chain joins TRBV18 and TRBJ2-5, with TRBD2 matching 12 bases. The length of the CDR3 is 17 residues. Trimming cost V 1 base and J 5 bases; bases outside gene matches: 8. CDR1 and CDR2 from the germline V gene are KGHSH and LQKENI. The CDR3 bases are TGTGCCAGCTCACCACTTGTTCTAGCGGGAGGGCCGGAGACCCAGTACTTC. This translates into CASSPLVLAGGPETQYF.

V is TRBV6-2 or TRBV6-3 and J is TRBJ1-5, with 8 nucleotides matching TRBD1. The junction had 4 bases not matched to a gene; V was cut back by 5 bases and J by 4 bases. Germline V gene lookup returns CDR1 MNHEY and CDR2 SVGEGT. CDR3 size: 14 residues. The CDR3 coding sequence is TGTGCCAGCAGTCCAGGGGGCGGAAATCAGCCCCAGCATTTT. Protein sequence: CASSPGGGNQPQHF.

This chain joins TRBV6-5 and TRBJ1-1; D is uncertain. The CDR3 loop spans 14 amino acids. V dropped 6 bases and J dropped 3 bases, with 14 bases sitting between them. Germline CDR1 reads MNHEY; CDR2 reads SVGAGI. CDR3 sequence: CASRQRPVYTEAFF. DNA for the CDR3: TGTGCCAGCAGACAGAGACCGGTATACACTGAAGCTTTCTTT.

The chain is built from TRBV25-1 and TRBJ2-7; 10 nucleotides line up with TRBD2. Germline CDR1 reads MGHDK; CDR2 reads SYGVNS. The V segment lost 7 bases and the J segment 2 bases; nucleotides outside the gene matches: 5. The CDR3 covers 14 residues. CDR3 region: CASKGLAGAYEQYF. The CDR3 DNA sequence: TGTGCCAGCAAGGGGCTAGCGGGAGCCTACGAGCAGTACTTC.

In DNA, the CDR3 is TGTGCCAGCAGCGTCTCTCCCTCGGAAACAGGGAATGGCTACACCTTC. Translated: CASSVSPSETGNGYTF. The V gene is TRBV9, the J gene TRBJ1-2; weak D call: TRBD1 (6 bases). Germline CDR1 and CDR2: SGDLS and YYNGEE. The CDR3 is made up of 16 amino acids. The V end lost 2 bases, the J end lost 6 bases, and 20 bases lay between the germline ends.

The chain recombines TRBV7-2 with TRBJ1-2; D possibly corresponds to TRBD1 (5 bases). Trimming removed 4 bases from V and 5 bases from J, with 8 bases in between. In germline, CDR1 is SGHTA, CDR2 FQGNSA. The CDR3 contains 12 residues. The CDR3 region has the DNA TGTGCCAGCAGCTACGACAGATATGGCTACACCTTC. Translated, it gives CASSYDRYGYTF.

J is TRBJ1-5 and V is TRBV30; 9 positions match TRBD1. The CDR3 covers 15 residues. CDR1 and CDR2 (germline): GTSNPN, SVGIG (reference sequence). V gave up 2 bases and J gave up 5 bases; unmatched junction bases: 7. The CDR3 protein is CAWSPHDRGDQPQHF. DNA for the CDR3: TGTGCCTGGAGTCCGCATGACAGGGGGGATCAGCCCCAGCATTTT.

This clone was found many times. The chain is built from TRBV7-9 and TRBJ2-3; D might be TRBD1 (6 bases). The CDR3 spans 13 residues. Germline CDR1 is SEHNR and CDR2 is FQNEAQ (reference sequence). Trimming pared 4 bases from V and 2 bases from J, leaving 7 bases between. The DNA of the CDR3 is TGTGCCAGCAGCTGGGACACCACAGATACGCAGTATTTT. This sequence encodes CASSWDTTDTQYF. Full variable domain (missing parts from reference TRBV7-9 and TRBJ2-3): DTGVSQNPRHKITKRGQNVTFRCDPISEHNRLYWYRQTLGQGPEFLTYFQNEAQLEKSRLLSDRFSAERPKGSFSTLEIQRTEQGDSAMYLCASSWDTTDTQYFGPGTRLTVL.

V and J are TRBV30 and TRBJ1-1; 10 nucleotides match TRBD1. Germline trimming cut 3 bases from V and 5 bases from J; bases unmatched to any gene: 6. The CDR3 has 14 amino acids. Germline V CDR1 and CDR2: GTSNPN, SVGIG (reference sequence). CDR3 sequence reads: CAWREDRGWTEAFF. The CDR3, as DNA: TGTGCCTGGAGGGAGGACAGGGGGTGGACTGAAGCTTTCTTT. Complete variable domain (other parts from reference TRBV30 and TRBJ1-1): SQTIHQWPATLVQPVGSPLSLECTVEGTSNPNLYWYRQAAGRGLQLLFYSVGIGQISSEVPQNLSASRPQDRQFILSSKKLLLSDSGFYLCAWREDRGWTEAFFGQGTRLTVV.

CDR3 sequence (DNA): TGTGCCAGCAGGCCTGAGATGGGGGCGCTTAACTATGGCTACACCTTC. It yields the protein CASRPEMGALNYGYTF. The chain employs TRBV27 and TRBJ1-2; TRBD1 might be the D (6 bases). With 6 bases removed from V and 1 base from J, the gap between germline ends came to 18 bases. The CDR3 has 16 residues. Germline V gene sequence: CDR1 MNHEY, CDR2 SMNVEV (reference sequence).

The chain has TRBV5-6 and TRBJ2-2, with 8 bases matching TRBD1. The CDR3 has 16 amino acids. Germline trimming cut 2 bases from V and 0 bases from J; bases unmatched to any gene: 3. Germline V lookup: CDR1 SGHDT, CDR2 YYEEEE. CDR3 nucleotide sequence: TGTGCCAGCAGCTTTATACAGGGGGCGAACACCGGGGAGCTGTTTTTT. It translates to CASSFIQGANTGELFF.

The genes are TRBV7-8 and TRBJ2-2; D is uncertain. This CDR3 has 17 residues. V shed 1 base and J shed 0 bases, with 12 bases lying between them. Germline V gene data show CDR1 as SGHVS and CDR2 as FQNEAQ. The CDR3 protein is CASSLVSSGANTGELFF. For the CDR3, the DNA is TGTGCCAGCAGCTTAGTCTCGTCAGGCGCGAACACCGGGGAGCTGTTTTTT.